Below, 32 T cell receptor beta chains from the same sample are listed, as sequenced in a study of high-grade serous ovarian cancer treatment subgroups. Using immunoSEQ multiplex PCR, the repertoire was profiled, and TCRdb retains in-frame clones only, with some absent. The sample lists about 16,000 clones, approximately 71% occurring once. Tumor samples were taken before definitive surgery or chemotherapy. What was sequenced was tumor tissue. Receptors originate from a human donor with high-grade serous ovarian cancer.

The CDR3 bases are TGTGCCAGCACGTCAAGGGTTGGGAATTCACCCCTCCACTTT. Encoded protein: CASTSRVGNSPLHF. The V call is TRBV6-6, the J call TRBJ1-6; unclear D gene. CDR3 size: 14 residues. Trimming cost V 7 bases and J 7 bases, with 14 bases left between them. Germline V lookup: CDR1 MNHNY, CDR2 SVGAGI (reference sequence).

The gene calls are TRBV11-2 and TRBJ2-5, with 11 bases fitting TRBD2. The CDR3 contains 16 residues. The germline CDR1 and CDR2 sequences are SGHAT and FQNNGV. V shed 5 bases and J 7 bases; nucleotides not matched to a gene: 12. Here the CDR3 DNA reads TGTGCCAGCAGCCCCCGGCGACTAGCGGGGTATGGGACCCAGTACTTC. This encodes CASSPRRLAGYGTQYF.

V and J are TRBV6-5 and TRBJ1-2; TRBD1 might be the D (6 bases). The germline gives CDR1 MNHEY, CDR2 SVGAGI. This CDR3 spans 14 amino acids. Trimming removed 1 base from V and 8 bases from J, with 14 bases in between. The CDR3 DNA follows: TGTGCCAGCAGTTACTTCGGGGGCGAGGGAGGCTACACCTTC. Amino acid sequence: CASSYFGGEGGYTF.

Here the CDR3 DNA reads TGCGCCAGCAGCGTGGACAGGGTGAACACTGAAGCTTTCTTT. It translates to CASSVDRVNTEAFF. The chain is built from TRBV10-2 and TRBJ1-1; TRBD1 matches 8 bases. The germline gives CDR1 WSHSY, CDR2 SAAADI. The CDR3 runs to 14 residues. V dropped 6 bases and J dropped 0; count of bases not matched to a gene: 3.

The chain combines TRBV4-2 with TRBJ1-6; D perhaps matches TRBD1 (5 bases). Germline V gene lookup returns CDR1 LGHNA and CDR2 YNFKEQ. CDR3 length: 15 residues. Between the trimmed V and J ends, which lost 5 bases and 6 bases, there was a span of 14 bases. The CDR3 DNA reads TGTGCCAGCAGCTTGAAGGCAGGGCTTAATTCACCCCTCCACTTT. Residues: CASSLKAGLNSPLHF.

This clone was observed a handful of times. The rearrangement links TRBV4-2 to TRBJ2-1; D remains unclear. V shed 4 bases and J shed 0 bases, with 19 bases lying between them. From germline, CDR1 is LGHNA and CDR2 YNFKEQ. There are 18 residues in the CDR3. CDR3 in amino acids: CASSPREGPLSSYNEQFF. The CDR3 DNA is TGTGCCAGCAGCCCAAGGGAAGGACCTCTCAGCTCCTACAATGAGCAGTTCTTC.

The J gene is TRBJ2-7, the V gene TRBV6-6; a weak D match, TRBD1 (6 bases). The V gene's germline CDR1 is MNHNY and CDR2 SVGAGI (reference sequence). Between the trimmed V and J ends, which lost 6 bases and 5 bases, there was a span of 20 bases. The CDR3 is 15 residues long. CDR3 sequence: CASSPTLQGRHEQYF. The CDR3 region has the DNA TGTGCCAGCAGCCCCACCCTCCAGGGGAGACACGAGCAGTACTTC.

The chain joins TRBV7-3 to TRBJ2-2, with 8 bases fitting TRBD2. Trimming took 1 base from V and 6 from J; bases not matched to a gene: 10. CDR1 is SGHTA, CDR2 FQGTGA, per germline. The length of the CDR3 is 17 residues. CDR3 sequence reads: CASSLMRTGGPAGELFF. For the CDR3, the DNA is TGTGCCAGCAGCTTAATGCGTACGGGGGGGCCCGCCGGGGAGCTGTTTTTT. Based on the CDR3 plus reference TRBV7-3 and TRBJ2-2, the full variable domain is GAGVSQTPSNKVTEKGKYVELRCDPISGHTALYWYRQSLGQGPEFLIYFQGTGAADDSGLPNDRFFAVRPEGSVSTLKIQRTERGDSAVYLCASSLMRTGGPAGELFFGEGSRLTVL.

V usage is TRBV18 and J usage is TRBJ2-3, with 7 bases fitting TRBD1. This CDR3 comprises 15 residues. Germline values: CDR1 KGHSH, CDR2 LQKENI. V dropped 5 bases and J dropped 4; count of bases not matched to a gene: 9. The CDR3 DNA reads TGTGCCAGCTCAGAACGAGCAGGGGGTGCAGATACGCAGTATTTT. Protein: CASSERAGGADTQYF. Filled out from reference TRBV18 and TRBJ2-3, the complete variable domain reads NAGVMQNPRHLVRRRGQEARLRCSPMKGHSHVYWYRQLPEEGLKFMVYLQKENIIDESGMPKERFSAEFPKEGPSILRIQQVVRGDSAAYFCASSERAGGADTQYFGPGTRLTVL.

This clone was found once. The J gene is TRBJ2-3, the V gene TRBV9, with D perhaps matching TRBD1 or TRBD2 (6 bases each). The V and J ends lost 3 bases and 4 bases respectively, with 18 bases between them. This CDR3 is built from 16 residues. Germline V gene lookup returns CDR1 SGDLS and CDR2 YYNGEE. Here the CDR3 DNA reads TGTGCCAGCAGCGCGAGACTAGGGGGAAGCGCAGATACGCAGTATTTT. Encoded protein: CASSARLGGSADTQYF. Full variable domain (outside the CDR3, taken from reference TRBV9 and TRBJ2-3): DSGVTQTPKHLITATGQRVTLRCSPRSGDLSVYWYQQSLDQGLQFLIQYYNGEERAKGNILERFSAQQFPDLHSELNLSSLELGDSALYFCASSARLGGSADTQYFGPGTRLTVL.

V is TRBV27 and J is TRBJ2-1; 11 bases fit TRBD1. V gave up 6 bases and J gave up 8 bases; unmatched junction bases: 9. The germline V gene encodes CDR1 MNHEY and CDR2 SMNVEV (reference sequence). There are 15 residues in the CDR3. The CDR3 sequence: CASSYRTGGRDEQFF. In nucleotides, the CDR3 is TGTGCCAGCAGCTACCGGACAGGGGGCCGAGATGAGCAGTTCTTC.

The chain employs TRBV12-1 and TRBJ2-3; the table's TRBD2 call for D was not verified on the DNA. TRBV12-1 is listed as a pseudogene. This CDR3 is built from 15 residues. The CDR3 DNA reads TGTGCCAGCAGCTTTGGCGGGCGCCGCACAGATACGCAGTATTTT. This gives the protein CASSFGGRRTDTQYF.

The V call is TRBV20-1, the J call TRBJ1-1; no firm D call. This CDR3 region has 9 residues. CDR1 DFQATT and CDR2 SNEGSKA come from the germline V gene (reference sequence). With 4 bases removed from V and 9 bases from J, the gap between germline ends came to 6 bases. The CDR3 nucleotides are TGCAGTGCTAAGATGAAAGCTTTCTTT. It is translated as CSAKMKAFF.

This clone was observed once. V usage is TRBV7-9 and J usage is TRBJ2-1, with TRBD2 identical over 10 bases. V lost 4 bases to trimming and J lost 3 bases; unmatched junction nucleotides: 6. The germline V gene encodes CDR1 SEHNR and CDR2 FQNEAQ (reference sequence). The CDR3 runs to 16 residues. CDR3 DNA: TGTGCCAGCAGCTGGACTAGCGGCCGGCACTACAATGAGCAGTTCTTC. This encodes CASSWTSGRHYNEQFF.

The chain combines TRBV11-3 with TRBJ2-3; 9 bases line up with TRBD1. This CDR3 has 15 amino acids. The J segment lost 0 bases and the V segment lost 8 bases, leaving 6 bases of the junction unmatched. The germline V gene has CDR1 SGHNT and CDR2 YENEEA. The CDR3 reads CASRWTGASTDTQYF. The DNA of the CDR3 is TGTGCCAGCCGATGGACAGGGGCTAGCACAGATACGCAGTATTTT. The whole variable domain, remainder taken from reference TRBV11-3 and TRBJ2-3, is EAGVVQSPRYKIIEKKQPVAFWCNPISGHNTLYWYLQNLGQGPELLIRYENEEAVDDSQLPKDRFSAERLKGVDSTLKIQPAELGDSAVYLCASRWTGASTDTQYFGPGTRLTVL.

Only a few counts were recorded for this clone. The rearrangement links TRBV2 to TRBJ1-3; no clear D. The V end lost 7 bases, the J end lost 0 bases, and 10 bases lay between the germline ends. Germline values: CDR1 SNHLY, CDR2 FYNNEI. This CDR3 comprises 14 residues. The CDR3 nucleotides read TGTGCCAGCAATCAGGCTCGCTCTGGAAACACCATATATTTT. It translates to CASNQARSGNTIYF.

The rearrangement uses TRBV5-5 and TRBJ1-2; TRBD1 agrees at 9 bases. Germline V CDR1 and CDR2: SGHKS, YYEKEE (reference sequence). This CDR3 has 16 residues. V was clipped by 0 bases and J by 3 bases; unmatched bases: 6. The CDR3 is CASSLAQGAFDYGYTF. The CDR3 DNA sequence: TGTGCCAGCAGCTTGGCACAGGGGGCCTTTGACTATGGCTACACCTTC.

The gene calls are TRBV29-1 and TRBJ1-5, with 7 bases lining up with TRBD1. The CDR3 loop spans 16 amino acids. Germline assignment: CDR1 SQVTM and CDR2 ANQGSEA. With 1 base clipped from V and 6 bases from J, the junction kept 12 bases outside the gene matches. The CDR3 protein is CSVEGTEQGIRQPQHF. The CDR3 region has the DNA TGCAGCGTTGAAGGCACCGAACAGGGGATTCGTCAGCCCCAGCATTTT.

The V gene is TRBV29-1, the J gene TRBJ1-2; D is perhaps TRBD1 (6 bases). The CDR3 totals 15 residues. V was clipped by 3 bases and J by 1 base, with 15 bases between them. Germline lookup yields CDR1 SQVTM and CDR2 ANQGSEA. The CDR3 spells CSVEGGWTNNYGYTF. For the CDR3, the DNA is TGCAGCGTTGAGGGGGGCTGGACCAATAACTATGGCTACACCTTC.

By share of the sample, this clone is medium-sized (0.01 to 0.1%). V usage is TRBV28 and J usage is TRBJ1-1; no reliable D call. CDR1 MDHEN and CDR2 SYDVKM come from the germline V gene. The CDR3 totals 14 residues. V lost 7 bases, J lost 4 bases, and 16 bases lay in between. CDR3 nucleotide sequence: TGTGCCAGCACCCCTGCCAGTTCGGGCACTGAAGCTTTCTTT. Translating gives CASTPASSGTEAFF.

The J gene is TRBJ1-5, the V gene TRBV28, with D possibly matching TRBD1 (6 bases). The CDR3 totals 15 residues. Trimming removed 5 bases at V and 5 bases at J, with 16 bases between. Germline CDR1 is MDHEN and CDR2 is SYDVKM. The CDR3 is CASSDPGAGDQPQHF. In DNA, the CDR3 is TGTGCCAGCAGTGATCCAGGGGCAGGAGATCAGCCCCAGCATTTT.

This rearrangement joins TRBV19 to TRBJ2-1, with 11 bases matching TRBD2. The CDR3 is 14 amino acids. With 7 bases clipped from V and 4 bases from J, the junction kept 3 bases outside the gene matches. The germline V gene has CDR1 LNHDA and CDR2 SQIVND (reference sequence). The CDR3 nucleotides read TGTGCCAGTATGACTAGCGGGGTATACAATGAGCAGTTCTTC. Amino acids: CASMTSGVYNEQFF.

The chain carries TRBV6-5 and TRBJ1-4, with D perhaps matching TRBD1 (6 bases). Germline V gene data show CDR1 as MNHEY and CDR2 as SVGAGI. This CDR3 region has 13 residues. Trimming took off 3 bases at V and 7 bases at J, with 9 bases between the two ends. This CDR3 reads CASSYRGGEKLFF. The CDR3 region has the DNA TGTGCCAGCAGTTATAGGGGGGGTGAAAAACTGTTTTTT.

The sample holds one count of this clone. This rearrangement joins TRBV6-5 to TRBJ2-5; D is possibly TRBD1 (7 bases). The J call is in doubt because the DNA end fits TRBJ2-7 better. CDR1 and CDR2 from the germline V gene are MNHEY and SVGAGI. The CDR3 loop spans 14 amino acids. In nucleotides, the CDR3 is TGTGCCAGCAGCTGGGGGGACAGCAAGTACGAGCAGTACTTC. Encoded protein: CASSWGDSKYEQYF.

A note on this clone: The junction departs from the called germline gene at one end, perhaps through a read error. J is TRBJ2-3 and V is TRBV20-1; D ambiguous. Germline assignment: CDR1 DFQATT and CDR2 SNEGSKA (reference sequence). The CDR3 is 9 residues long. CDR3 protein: CSAQRPTDW. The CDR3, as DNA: TGCAGTGCCCAGCGACCAACCGATTGG.

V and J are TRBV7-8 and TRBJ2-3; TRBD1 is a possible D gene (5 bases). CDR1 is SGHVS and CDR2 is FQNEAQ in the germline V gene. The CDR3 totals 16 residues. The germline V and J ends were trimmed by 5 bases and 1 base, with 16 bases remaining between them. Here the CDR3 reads CASSRARVAGTDTQYF. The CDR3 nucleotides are TGTGCCAGCAGCCGCGCCAGGGTCGCCGGCACAGATACGCAGTATTTT.

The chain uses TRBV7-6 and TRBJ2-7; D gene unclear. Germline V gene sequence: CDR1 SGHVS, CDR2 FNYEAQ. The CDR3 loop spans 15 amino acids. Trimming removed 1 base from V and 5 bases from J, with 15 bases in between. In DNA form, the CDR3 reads TGTGCCAGCAGCTTAGAGCCTTCGACCCGCCACGAGCAGTACTTC. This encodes CASSLEPSTRHEQYF.

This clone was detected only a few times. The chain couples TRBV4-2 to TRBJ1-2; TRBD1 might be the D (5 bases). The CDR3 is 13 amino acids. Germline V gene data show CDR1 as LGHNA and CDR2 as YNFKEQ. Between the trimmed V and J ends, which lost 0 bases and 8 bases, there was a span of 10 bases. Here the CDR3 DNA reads TGTGCCAGCAGCCAAGATGGGACTGACGGCTACACCTTC. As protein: CASSQDGTDGYTF.

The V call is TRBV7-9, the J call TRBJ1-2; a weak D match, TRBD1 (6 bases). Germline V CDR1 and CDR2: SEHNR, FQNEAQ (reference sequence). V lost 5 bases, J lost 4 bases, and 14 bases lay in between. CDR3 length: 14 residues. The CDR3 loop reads CASSQGIESYGYTF. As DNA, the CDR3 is TGTGCCAGCAGCCAGGGGATCGAGAGCTATGGCTACACCTTC.

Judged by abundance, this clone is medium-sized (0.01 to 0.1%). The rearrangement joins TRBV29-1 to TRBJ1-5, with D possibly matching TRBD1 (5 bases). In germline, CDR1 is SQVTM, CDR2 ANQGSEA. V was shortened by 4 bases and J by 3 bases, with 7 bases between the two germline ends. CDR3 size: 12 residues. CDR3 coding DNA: TGCAGCGTTGGACAGATCAATCAGCCCCAGCATTTT. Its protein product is CSVGQINQPQHF. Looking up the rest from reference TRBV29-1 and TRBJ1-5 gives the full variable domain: SAVISQKPSRDICQRGTSLTIQCQVDSQVTMMFWYRQQPGQSLTLIATANQGSEATYESGFVIDKFPISRPNLTFSTLTVSNMSPEDSSIYLCSVGQINQPQHFGDGTRLSIL.

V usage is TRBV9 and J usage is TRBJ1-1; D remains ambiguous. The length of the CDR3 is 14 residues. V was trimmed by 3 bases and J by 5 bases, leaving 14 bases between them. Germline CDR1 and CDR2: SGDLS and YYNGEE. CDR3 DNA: TGTGCCAGCAGCGCTAACTCCCAAGCGACTGAAGCTTTCTTT. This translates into CASSANSQATEAFF.

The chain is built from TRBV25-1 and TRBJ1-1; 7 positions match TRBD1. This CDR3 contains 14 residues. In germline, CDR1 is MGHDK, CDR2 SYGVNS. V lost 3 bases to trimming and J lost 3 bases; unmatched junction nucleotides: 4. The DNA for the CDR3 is TGTGCCAGCAGTGATCCGGGACAGTACACTGAAGCTTTCTTT. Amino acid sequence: CASSDPGQYTEAFF.